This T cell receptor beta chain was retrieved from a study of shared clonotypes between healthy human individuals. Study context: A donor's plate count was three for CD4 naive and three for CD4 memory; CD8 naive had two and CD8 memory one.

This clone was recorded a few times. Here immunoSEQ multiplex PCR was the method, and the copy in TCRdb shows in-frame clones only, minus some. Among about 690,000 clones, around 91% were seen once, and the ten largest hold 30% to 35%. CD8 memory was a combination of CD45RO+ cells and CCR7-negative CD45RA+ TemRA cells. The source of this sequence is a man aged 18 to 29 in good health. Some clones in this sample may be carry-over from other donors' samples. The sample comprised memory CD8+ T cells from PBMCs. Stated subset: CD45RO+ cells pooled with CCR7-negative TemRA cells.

In DNA, the CDR3 is TGTGCCAGCAGCTTATCGGCTCCCGGGGCTTTCTTT. Protein product: CASSLSAPGAFF. This chain uses TRBV7-9 with TRBJ1-1; no reliable D call. Trimming cost V 2 bases and J 11 bases, with 12 bases left between them. Germline V CDR1 and CDR2: SEHNR, FQNEAQ (reference sequence). The CDR3 consists of 12 residues.